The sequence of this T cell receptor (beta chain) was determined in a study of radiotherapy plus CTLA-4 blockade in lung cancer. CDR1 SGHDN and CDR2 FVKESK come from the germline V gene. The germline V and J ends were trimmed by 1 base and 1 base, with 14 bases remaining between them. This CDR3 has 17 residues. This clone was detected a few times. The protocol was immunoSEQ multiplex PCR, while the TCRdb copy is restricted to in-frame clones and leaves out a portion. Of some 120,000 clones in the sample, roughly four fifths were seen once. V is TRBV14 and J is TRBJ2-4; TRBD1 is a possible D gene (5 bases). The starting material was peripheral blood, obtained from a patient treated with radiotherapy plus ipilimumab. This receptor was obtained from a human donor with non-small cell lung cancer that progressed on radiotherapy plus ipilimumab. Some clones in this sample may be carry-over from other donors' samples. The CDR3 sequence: CASSQGSTGTAKNIQYF. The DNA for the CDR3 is TGTGCCAGCAGCCAAGGTTCCACAGGAACGGCCAAAAACATTCAGTACTTC.